The rows below give T cell receptor beta chains drawn from one sample of a study of technical replicates of blood from several donors. TCRdb's table, derived via immunoSEQ multiplex PCR, lists solely in-frame clones and lacks some. The sample has about 85,000 clones, roughly 94% seen once. Source material: T cells isolated from PBMCs. These receptors all come from a human donor in good health. Both conserved end residues are part of each CDR3.

V	J	CDR3
TRBV28	TRBJ2-1	CASKRGYNEQFF
TRBV11-3	TRBJ1-1	CASSFFDRVTEAFF
TRBV21-1	TRBJ1-1	CASSLTRDRTFLGNTEAFF
TRBV28	TRBJ2-1	CASTDDRGIYNEQFF
TRBV5-8	TRBJ2-7	CASSFPGTYEQYF
TRBV5-1	TRBJ2-7	CASSLNNRAYEQYF
TRBV5-1	TRBJ2-2	CASSLLTDNTGELFF
TRBV6-5	TRBJ2-7	CASNQLHRQVDEQYF
TRBV25-1	TRBJ2-1	CASSLSINEQFF
TRBV27	TRBJ2-7	CASSPTTGGGEQYF
TRBV5-6	TRBJ2-5	CASSPTFDRVEETQYF
TRBV6-5	TRBJ2-1	CASSYEASGSWDEQFF
TRBV19	TRBJ2-7	CASSTPKTSGRAYEQYF
TRBV6-4	TRBJ2-7	CASNKHRDTTSVSSYEQYF
TRBV19	TRBJ2-7	CASSGSYEQYF
TRBV6-1	TRBJ1-1	CASSEIISLEAFF
TRBV27	TRBJ1-5	CASSLVPGSQPQHF
TRBV2	TRBJ2-5	CASSGGGLLQETQYF
TRBV19	TRBJ2-1	CASNSGSLSSYNEQFF
TRBV27	TRBJ2-1	CASSLEGARSYNEQFF
TRBV6-6	TRBJ1-1	CASSRRQGDRIVEAFF
TRBV4-2	TRBJ1-1	CASSQESFDTEAFF
TRBV11-3	TRBJ2-7	CASSLRASYEQYF
TRBV7-2	TRBJ1-2	CASSLGAPKYYGYTF
TRBV27	TRBJ1-2	CASSSFPRGMGYGYTF
TRBV7-9	TRBJ1-1	CASSRGQGAFF
TRBV19	TRBJ1-2	CADMGGYTF